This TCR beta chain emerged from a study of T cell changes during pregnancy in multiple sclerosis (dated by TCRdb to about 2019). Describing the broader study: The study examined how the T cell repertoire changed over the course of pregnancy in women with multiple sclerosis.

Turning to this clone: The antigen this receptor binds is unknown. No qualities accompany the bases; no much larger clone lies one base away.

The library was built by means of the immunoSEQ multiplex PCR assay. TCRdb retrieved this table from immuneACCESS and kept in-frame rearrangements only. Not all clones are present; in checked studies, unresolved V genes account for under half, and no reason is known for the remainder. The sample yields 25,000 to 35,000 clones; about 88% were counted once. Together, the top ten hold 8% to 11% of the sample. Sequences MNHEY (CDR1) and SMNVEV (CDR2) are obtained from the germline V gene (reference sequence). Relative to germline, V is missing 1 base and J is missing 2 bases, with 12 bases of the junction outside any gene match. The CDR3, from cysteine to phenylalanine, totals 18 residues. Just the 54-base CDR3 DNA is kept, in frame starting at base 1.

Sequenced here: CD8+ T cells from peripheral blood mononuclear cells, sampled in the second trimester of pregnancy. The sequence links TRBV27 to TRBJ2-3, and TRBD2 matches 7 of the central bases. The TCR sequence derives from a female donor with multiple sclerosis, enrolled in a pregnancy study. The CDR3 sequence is CASSLYPPERDATDTQYF. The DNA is TGTGCCAGCAGTTTATACCCCCCCGAGCGGGACGCCACAGATACGCAGTATTTT.